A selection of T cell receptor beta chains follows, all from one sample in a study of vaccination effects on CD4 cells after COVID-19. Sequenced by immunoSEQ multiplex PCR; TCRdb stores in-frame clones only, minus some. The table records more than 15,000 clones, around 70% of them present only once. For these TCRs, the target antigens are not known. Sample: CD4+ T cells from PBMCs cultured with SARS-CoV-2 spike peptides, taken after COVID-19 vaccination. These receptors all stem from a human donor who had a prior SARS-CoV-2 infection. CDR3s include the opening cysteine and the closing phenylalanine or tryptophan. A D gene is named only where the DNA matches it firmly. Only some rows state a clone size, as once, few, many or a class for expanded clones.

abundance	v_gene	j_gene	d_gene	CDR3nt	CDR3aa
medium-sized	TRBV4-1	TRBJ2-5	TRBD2	TGCGCCAGCAGCCAAGGACTAGCGGAGTACCAAGAGACCCAGTACTTC	CASSQGLAEYQETQYF
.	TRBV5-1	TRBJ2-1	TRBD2	TGCGCCAGCAGGGGGCTAGCGGGGAGCGACAATGAGCAGTTCTTC	CASRGLAGSDNEQFF
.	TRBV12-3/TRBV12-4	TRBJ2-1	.	TGTGCCAGCAGTTTTCGGGGGTACAATGAGCAGTTCTTC	CASSFRGYNEQFF
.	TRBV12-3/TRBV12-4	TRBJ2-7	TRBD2	TGTGCCAGCAGTTTGAGCGGGAGTTACGAGCAGTACTTC	CASSLSGSYEQYF
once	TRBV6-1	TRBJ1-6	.	TGTGCCAGCAGTGAAGCGTTCGATTCACCCCTCCACTTT	CASSEAFDSPLHF
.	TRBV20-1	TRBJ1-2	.	TGCAGTGCTAGCTCTGGGAGGTACACCTTC	CSASSGRYTF
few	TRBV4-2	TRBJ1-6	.	TGTGCCAGCAGCCCGGAAGGGCAGGGTCAGTCACCCCTCCACTTT	CASSPEGQGQSPLHF
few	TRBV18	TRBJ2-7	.	TGTGCCAGCTCACCTGGAGGTAACAGGGCCCACGAGCAGTACTTC	CASSPGGNRAHEQYF
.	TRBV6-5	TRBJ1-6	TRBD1	TGTGCCACCTACCGGGACAGGGGCCCCCACCTCCACTTT	CATYRDRGPHLHF
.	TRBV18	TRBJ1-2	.	TGTGCCAGCTCACCACGGGCAGGGGAGCCCTATGGCTACACCTTC	CASSPRAGEPYGYTF
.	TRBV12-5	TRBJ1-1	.	TGTGCTAGTGGGGAGTATTTAGAGAACACTGAAGCTTTCTTT	CASGEYLENTEAFF
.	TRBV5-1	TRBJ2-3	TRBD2	TGCGCCAGCAGCCTCTACGATAGCGGGTCCACAGATACGCAGTATTTT	CASSLYDSGSTDTQYF
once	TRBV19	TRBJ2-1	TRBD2	TGTGCCAGTAGTATAAGCGGGAGTAGGACTTACAATGAGCAGTTCTTC	CASSISGSRTYNEQFF
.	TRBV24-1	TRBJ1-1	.	TGTGCCACCAGTGAACAAGGTGGGACTGAAGCTTTCTTT	CATSEQGGTEAFF
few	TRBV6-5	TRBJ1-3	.	TGTGCCAGCAGTTACCGCGGTGGAAACACCATATATTTT	CASSYRGGNTIYF
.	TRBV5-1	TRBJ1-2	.	TGCGCCAGCAGCTTGGATGGGGGGCCGGGAGGCTACACCTTC	CASSLDGGPGGYTF
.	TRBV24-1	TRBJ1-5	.	TGTGCCACCGGGGGGGAGGGGGGCAATCAGCCCCAGCATTTT	CATGGEGGNQPQHF
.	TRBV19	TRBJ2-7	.	TGTGCCAGTAGTCTCACGGTCGACACTTCCTACGAGCAGTACTTC	CASSLTVDTSYEQYF
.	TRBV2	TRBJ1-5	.	TGTGCCAGCAGTGGGGGCAATCAGCCCCAGCATTTT	CASSGGNQPQHF
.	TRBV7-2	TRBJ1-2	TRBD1	TGTGCCAGCAGCCCTGACAGGGTAAACGGCTACACCTTC	CASSPDRVNGYTF
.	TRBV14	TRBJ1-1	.	TGTGCCAGCAGCCAAGCGGGGAACACTGAAGCTTTCTTT	CASSQAGNTEAFF
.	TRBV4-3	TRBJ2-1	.	TGCGCCAGCAGCCAGAGACTTGACAATGAGCAGTTCTTC	CASSQRLDNEQFF
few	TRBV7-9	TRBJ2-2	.	TGTGCCAGCAGCTTTTTTAGGGGCCGGGCCGGGGAGCTGTTTTTT	CASSFFRGRAGELFF
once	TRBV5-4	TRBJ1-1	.	TGTGCCAGCAGGCCCAGGGGAGGGGGCACTGAAGCTTTCTTT	CASRPRGGGTEAFF
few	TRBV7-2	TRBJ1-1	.	TGTGCCAGCAGCTTAGTCCTGAACACTGAAGCTTTCTTT	CASSLVLNTEAFF
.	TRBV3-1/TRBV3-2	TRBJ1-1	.	TGTGCCAGCAGCCAAGTAGGGGTGGGTACTGAAGCTTTCTTT	CASSQVGVGTEAFF
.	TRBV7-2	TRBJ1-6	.	TGTGCCAGCAGCTTACTTAGAAATTCACCCCTCCACTTT	CASSLLRNSPLHF